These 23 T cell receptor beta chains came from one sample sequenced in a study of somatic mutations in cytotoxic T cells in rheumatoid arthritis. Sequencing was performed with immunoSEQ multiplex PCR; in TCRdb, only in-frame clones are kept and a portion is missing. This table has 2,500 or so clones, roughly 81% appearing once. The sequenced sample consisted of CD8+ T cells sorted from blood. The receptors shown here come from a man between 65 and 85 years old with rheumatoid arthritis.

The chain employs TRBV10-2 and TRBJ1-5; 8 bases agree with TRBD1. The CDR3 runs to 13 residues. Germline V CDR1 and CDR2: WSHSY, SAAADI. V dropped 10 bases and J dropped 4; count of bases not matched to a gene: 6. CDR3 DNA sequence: TGCGCCACCCTAGACAGGGGAAATCAGCCCCAGCATTTT. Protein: CATLDRGNQPQHF.

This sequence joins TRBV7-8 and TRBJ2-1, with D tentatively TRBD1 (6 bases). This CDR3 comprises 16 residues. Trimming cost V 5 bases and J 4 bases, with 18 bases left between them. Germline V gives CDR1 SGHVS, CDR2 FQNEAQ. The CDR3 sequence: CASSVYDRRKYNEQFF. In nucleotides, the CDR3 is TGTGCCAGCAGCGTCTACGACAGGCGTAAGTACAATGAGCAGTTCTTC.

The CDR3 protein is CASSSSDKSNQPQHF. The DNA of the CDR3 is TGTGCCAGCAGTTCATCCGACAAGAGCAATCAGCCCCAGCATTTT. This chain links TRBV27 with TRBJ1-5; the D is unclear. CDR1 MNHEY and CDR2 SMNVEV come from the germline V gene (reference sequence). CDR3 length: 15 residues. With 4 bases removed from V and 1 base from J, the gap between germline ends came to 11 bases.

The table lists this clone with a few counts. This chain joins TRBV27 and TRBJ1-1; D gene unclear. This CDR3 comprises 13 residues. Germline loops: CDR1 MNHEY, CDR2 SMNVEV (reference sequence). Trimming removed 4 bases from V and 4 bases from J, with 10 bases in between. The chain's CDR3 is CASSYTVSTEAFF. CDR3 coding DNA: TGTGCCAGCAGTTATACAGTCTCCACTGAAGCTTTCTTT.

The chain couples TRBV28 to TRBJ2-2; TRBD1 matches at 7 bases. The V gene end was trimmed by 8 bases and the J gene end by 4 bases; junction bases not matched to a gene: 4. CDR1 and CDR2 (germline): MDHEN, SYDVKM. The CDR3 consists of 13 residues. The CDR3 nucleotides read TGTGCCAGCGGAAACAGGGGCACCGGGGAGCTGTTTTTT. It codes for CASGNRGTGELFF.

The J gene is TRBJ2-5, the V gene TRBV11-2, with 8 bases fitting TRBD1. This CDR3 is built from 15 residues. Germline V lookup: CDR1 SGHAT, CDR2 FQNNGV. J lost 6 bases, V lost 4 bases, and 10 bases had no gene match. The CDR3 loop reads CASSSDGQGRKTQYF. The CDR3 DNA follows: TGTGCCAGCAGCTCCGACGGACAGGGAAGAAAGACCCAGTACTTC.

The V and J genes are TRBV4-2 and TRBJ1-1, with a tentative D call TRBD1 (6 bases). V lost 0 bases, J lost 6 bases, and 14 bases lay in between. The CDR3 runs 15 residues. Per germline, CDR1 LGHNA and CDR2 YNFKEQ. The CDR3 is CASSQEGTLGAEAFF. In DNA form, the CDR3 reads TGTGCCAGCAGCCAAGAAGGGACACTCGGCGCTGAAGCTTTCTTT.

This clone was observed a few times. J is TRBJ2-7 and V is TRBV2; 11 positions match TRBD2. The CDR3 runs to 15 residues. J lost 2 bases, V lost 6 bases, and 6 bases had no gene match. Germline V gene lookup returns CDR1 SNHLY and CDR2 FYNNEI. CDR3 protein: CASRPTSGSTYEQYF. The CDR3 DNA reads TGTGCCAGCAGACCAACTAGCGGGAGTACCTACGAGCAGTACTTC.

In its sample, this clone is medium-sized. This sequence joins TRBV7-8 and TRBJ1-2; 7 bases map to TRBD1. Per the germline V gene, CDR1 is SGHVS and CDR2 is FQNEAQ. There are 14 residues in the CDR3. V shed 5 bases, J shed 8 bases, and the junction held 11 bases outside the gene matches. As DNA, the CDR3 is TGTGCCAGCAGCCGCCGGGACAGAAAAGACGGCTACACCTTC. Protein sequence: CASSRRDRKDGYTF.

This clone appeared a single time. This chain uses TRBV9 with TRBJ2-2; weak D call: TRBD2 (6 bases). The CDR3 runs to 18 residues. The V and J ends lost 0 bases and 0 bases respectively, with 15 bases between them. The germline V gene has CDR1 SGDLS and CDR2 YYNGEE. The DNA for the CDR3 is TGTGCCAGCAGCGTAGCGCGGGACTCCCTTCCGAACACCGGGGAGCTGTTTTTT. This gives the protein CASSVARDSLPNTGELFF.

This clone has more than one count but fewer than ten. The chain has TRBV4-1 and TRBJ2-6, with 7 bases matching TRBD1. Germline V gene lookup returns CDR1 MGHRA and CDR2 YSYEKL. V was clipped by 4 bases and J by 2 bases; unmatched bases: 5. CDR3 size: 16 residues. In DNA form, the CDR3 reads TGCGCCAGCAGCCTTACAGACAGGGCTGGGGCCAACGTCCTGACTTTC. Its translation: CASSLTDRAGANVLTF.

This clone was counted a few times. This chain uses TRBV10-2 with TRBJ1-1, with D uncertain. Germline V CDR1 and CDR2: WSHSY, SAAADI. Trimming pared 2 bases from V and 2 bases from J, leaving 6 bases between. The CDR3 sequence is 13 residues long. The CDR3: CASSENTNTEAFF. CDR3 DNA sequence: TGCGCCAGCAGTGAGAACACCAACACTGAAGCTTTCTTT.

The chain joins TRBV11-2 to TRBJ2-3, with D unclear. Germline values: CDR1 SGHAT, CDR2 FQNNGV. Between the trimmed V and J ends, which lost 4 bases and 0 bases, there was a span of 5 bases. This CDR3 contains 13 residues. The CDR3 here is CASSSHSTDTQYF. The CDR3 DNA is TGTGCCAGCAGCTCCCATAGCACAGATACGCAGTATTTT.

Here the CDR3 DNA reads TGTGCCAGCAGTGACACAGGGAGTACTGAAGCTTTCTTT. The encoded protein is CASSDTGSTEAFF. The rearrangement links TRBV6-5 to TRBJ1-1; maybe TRBD1 (6 bases). The CDR3 has 13 amino acids. Trimming stripped 5 bases from V and 5 bases from J, with 12 bases between. Germline V gene data show CDR1 as MNHEY and CDR2 as SVGAGI.

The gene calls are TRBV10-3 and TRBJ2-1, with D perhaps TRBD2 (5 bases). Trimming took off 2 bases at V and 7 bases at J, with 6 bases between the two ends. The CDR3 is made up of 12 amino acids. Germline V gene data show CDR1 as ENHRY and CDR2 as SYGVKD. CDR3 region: CAISETRNEQFF. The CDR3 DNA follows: TGTGCCATCAGTGAGACTAGGAATGAGCAGTTCTTC.

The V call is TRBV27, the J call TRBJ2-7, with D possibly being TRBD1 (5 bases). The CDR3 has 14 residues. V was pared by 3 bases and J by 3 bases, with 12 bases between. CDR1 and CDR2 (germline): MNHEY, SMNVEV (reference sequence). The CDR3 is CASSFDAGFYEQYF. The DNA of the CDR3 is TGTGCCAGCAGTTTCGATGCAGGGTTCTACGAGCAGTACTTC.

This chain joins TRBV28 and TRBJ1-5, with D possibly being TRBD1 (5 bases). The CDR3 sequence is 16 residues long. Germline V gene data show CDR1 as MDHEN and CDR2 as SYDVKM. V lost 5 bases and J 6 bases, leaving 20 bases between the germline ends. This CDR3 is CASSGLSGGVGQPQHF. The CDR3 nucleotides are TGTGCCAGCAGTGGGCTTTCGGGGGGGGTAGGTCAGCCCCAGCATTTT.

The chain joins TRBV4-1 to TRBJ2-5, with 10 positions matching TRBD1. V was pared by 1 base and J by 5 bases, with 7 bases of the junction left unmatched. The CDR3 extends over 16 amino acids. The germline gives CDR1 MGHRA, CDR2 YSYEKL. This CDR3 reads CASSQAGQGLGETQYF. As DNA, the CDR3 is TGCGCCAGCAGCCAAGCGGGACAGGGGTTAGGGGAGACCCAGTACTTC.

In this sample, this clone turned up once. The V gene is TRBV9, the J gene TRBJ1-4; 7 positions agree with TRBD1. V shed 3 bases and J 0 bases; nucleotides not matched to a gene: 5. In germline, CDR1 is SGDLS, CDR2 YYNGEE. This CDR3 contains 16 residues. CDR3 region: CASSGTGDATNEKLFF. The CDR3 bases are TGTGCCAGCAGCGGAACAGGGGATGCAACTAATGAAAAACTGTTTTTT.

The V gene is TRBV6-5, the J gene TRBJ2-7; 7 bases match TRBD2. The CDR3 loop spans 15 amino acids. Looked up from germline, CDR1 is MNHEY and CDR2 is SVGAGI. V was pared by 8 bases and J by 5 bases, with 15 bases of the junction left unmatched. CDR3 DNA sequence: TGTGCCAGCGCCGGGGACTCCGGCACTAGCGACGAGCAGTACTTC. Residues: CASAGDSGTSDEQYF.

DNA of the CDR3: TGTGCCAGCAGCTACGGGACTAGCTCCGGGGTAGGCGAAGAGACCCAGTACTTC. Residues: CASSYGTSSGVGEETQYF. This chain joins TRBV7-9 and TRBJ2-5; TRBD2 agrees at 9 bases. CDR3 length equals 18 residues. CDR1 SEHNR and CDR2 FQNEAQ come from the germline V gene (reference sequence). The V gene end was trimmed by 4 bases and the J gene end by 3 bases; junction bases not matched to a gene: 15. The whole variable domain, filled in from reference TRBV7-9 and TRBJ2-5, reads DTGVSQNPRHKITKRGQNVTFRCDPISEHNRLYWYRQTLGQGPEFLTYFQNEAQLEKSRLLSDRFSAERPKGSFSTLEIQRTEQGDSAMYLCASSYGTSSGVGEETQYFGPGTRLLVL.

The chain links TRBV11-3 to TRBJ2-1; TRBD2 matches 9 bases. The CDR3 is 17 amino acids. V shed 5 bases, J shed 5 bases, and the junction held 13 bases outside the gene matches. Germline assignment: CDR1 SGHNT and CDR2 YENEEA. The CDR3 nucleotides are TGTGCCAGCAGCCTCGGGGGTAGCGGGAGTTTGAACAATGAGCAGTTCTTC. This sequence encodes CASSLGGSGSLNNEQFF.

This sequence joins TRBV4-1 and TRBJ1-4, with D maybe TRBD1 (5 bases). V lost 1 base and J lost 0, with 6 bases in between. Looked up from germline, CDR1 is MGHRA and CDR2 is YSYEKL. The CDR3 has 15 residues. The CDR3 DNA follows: TGCGCCAGCAGCCAAGGGACATCAACTAATGAAAAACTGTTTTTT. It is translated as CASSQGTSTNEKLFF.